These T cell receptor beta chains were read from a single sample in a study of T cells in Graves' hyperthyroidism and ophthalmopathy. TCRdb re-analysed the multiplex PCR reads in MiXCR, keeping a single row per CDR3 protein. In the table there are 540,000 or so distinct CDR3 sequences, around 42% of which are singletons. Sequences were obtained from peripheral blood or thyroid tissue (not recorded which). The receptor set was obtained from an adult woman with Graves' disease, either hyperthyroidism or ophthalmopathy (not recorded which). CDR3s include the opening cysteine and the closing phenylalanine or tryptophan. The order of the fields is clone size, J gene, D gene, V gene, CDR3 DNA, CDR3 protein. A D gene is named only where the DNA matches it firmly. Size tells how often a clone was seen (once, few, many) or the class of an expanded clone, and some rows leave it out.

NA | TRBJ1-2 | TRBD1 | TRBV9 | TGTGCCAGCAGCTCCGCAGGACAGGGGGGACAGCTCTTGGAGGGCTACACCTTC | CASSSAGQGGQLLEGYTF
NA | TRBJ1-2 | NA | TRBV11-2 | TGTGCCAGCAGCCCAGTGGGCTCAACCTTC | CASSPVGSTF
many | TRBJ1-3 | NA | TRBV6-5 | TGTGCCAGCAGTCGGGACCGGGGAAACACCATATATTTT | CASSRDRGNTIYF
many | TRBJ1-1 | NA | TRBV6-6 | TGTGCCACCAACCCCCTCTCTGCCGTGGAGGACACTGAAGCTTTCTTT | CATNPLSAVEDTEAFF
many | TRBJ1-5 | NA | TRBV6-5 | TGTGCCAGCGGCGCTGGGGGGTCCTCGTGGAAGCCCCAGCATTTT | CASGAGGSSWKPQHF
many | TRBJ2-2 | TRBD1 | TRBV7-9 | TGTGCCAGCAGCGGGACAGGGTCCGGGGAGCTGTTTTTT | CASSGTGSGELFF
many | TRBJ2-5 | NA | TRBV29-1 | TGCAGCTCTGGGGTAACAGTTCAAGAGACCCAGTACTTC | CSSGVTVQETQYF
many | TRBJ1-5 | NA | TRBV20-1 | TGCAGTGCTAGAGATCTTGGCTGGGAGGGTCAGCCCCAGCATTTT | CSARDLGWEGQPQHF
many | TRBJ1-1 | TRBD1 | TRBV19 | TGTGCCAGTATCGACCCGGGGACAGGGGGCGCGGACACTGAAGCTTTCTTT | CASIDPGTGGADTEAFF
few | TRBJ2-3 | TRBD2 | TRBV5-4 | TGTGCCAGCAGCTGGAACCCCGGGACTAGCGGGAGTTGGGATACGCAGTATTTT | CASSWNPGTSGSWDTQYF
NA | TRBJ1-2 | NA | TRBV2 | TGTGCCAGCAGCGGGGGCCTCCGGACCGGCGGCTACACCTTC | CASSGGLRTGGYTF
many | TRBJ2-7 | TRBD1 | TRBV7-9 | TGTGCCAGCAGCCCACCAGACAGGGCCCACGAGCAGTACTTC | CASSPPDRAHEQYF
many | TRBJ1-6 | NA | TRBV7-6 | TGTGCCAGCAGCTTAGCTACGGGATATTCACCCCTCCACTTT | CASSLATGYSPLHF
NA | TRBJ1-1 | TRBD1 | TRBV7-2 | TGTGCCAGCAGGAGGACAGGGGATGCCACTGAAGCTTTCTTT | CASRRTGDATEAFF
many | TRBJ1-5 | TRBD1 | TRBV7-2 | TGTGCCAGCAGCAGAGACAGGGACCCTCAGCCCCAGCATTTT | CASSRDRDPQPQHF
NA | TRBJ1-6 | NA | TRBV5-1 | TGCGCCAGCAGCTTCACAGACACAAAAAATTCACCCCTCCACTTT | CASSFTDTKNSPLHF
many | TRBJ1-5 | NA | TRBV6-2/TRBV6-3 | TGTGCCAGCACCTCATGGGGGAGCAATCAGCCCCAGCATTTT | CASTSWGSNQPQHF
many | TRBJ1-4 | NA | TRBV4-1 | TGCGCCAGCAGCCCCTTGCACGAGACCCCGGAGGGAAAACTGTTTTTT | CASSPLHETPEGKLFF
NA | TRBJ1-4 | NA | TRBV10-3 | TGTGCCATCAGTGAGGAGGGGGTAAATGAAAAACTGTTTTTT | CAISEEGVNEKLFF
once | TRBJ1-1 | NA | TRBV11-2 | TGTGCCACCAGTTTCGCAGGGAGCATGAACACTGAAGCTTTCTTT | CATSFAGSMNTEAFF
few | TRBJ1-1 | NA | TRBV28 | TGTGCCAGCAGTAGAAACGAGGTTCACACTGAAGCTTTCTTT | CASSRNEVHTEAFF
NA | TRBJ2-7 | NA | TRBV7-3 | TGTGCCAGCAGCTTCCAGGGTACACATGCTAACGAGCAGTACTTC | CASSFQGTHANEQYF
many | TRBJ1-1 | NA | TRBV5-1 | TGCGCCAGCAGCTCCACCGCGTCGGACACTGAAGCTTTCTTT | CASSSTASDTEAFF
NA | TRBJ2-1 | NA | TRBV29-1 | TGCAGCGTTGCCTGGGACACAGGCAATGAGCAGTTCTTC | CSVAWDTGNEQFF
NA | TRBJ1-5 | NA | TRBV9 | TGTGCCAGCAGCCAAAACAGGGAAGATCCCCAGCATTTT | CASSQNREDPQHF
NA | TRBJ2-7 | NA | TRBV25-1 | TGTGCCAGCAGTGAATTCCTGGGCTACGAGCAGTACTTC | CASSEFLGYEQYF
NA | TRBJ1-2 | NA | TRBV5-1 | TGCGCCAGCAGCCCGGAGGTACAGGGAGTCTACACCTTC | CASSPEVQGVYTF
many | TRBJ2-2 | NA | TRBV5-6 | TGTGCCAGCAGCCGTTTCGTTGCAGGGGCCACCGGGGAGCTGTTTTTT | CASSRFVAGATGELFF
NA | TRBJ1-1 | NA | TRBV5-1 | TGCGCCAGCGGCTCCTGGGGAGGCACTGAAGCTTTCTTT | CASGSWGGTEAFF
many | TRBJ1-3 | NA | TRBV11-2 | TGTGCCAGCAGCTTGGACTACGTTGGAAACACCATATATTTT | CASSLDYVGNTIYF
many | TRBJ2-7 | TRBD2 | TRBV20-1 | TGCAGTGCTAAGCGGCTAGCGGAACTCTACGAGCAGTACTTC | CSAKRLAELYEQYF
NA | TRBJ1-2 | NA | TRBV24-1 | TGTGCCACCAGTGCTAGCGTGCGGGGAGATCATGGCTACACCTTC | CATSASVRGDHGYTF
NA | TRBJ1-6 | TRBD1 | TRBV2 | TGTGCCAGCAGCACCAGACAGGGGCTAAATTCACCCCTCCACTTT | CASSTRQGLNSPLHF
NA | TRBJ2-5 | NA | TRBV5-1 | TGCGCCAGCAGAGAGCTGCGGACCGGCCAAGAGACCCAGTACTTC | CASRELRTGQETQYF
many | TRBJ2-2 | NA | TRBV6-5 | TGTGCCAGCAGTCCCGGTGACACCGGGGAGCTGTTTTTT | CASSPGDTGELFF
many | TRBJ2-7 | NA | TRBV7-9 | TGTGCCAGCAGCTTCGGCGGACTAGGGGGAGAGCAGTACTTC | CASSFGGLGGEQYF
NA | TRBJ1-2 | TRBD1 | TRBV7-9 | TGTGCCAGCAGCTTAGGGGACAGCCGTTATGGCTACACCTTC | CASSLGDSRYGYTF
NA | TRBJ2-5 | NA | TRBV2 | TGTGCCAGCAGTTTTACCCCGGGGCGACAAGAGACCCAGTACTTC | CASSFTPGRQETQYF
many | TRBJ1-5 | TRBD1 | TRBV2 | TGTGCCAGCAGGGGGACAGCCGAGAATCAGCCCCAGCATTTT | CASRGTAENQPQHF
many | TRBJ2-7 | NA | TRBV20-1 | TGCAGTGCCCGTGGGGTCGATAGCTCCTACGAGCAGTACTTC | CSARGVDSSYEQYF
NA | TRBJ2-3 | NA | TRBV20-1 | TGCAGTGCTAGTGACGGGAAGGTTAGCACAGATACGCAGTATTTT | CSASDGKVSTDTQYF
NA | TRBJ2-7 | TRBD1 | TRBV29-1 | TGCAGCGCCGGCTATGGAGACGACAGGGACCCTCACTACGAGCAGTACTTC | CSAGYGDDRDPHYEQYF
many | TRBJ2-7 | TRBD1 | TRBV19 | TGTGCCAGTAGTAGGCCCCCCCGGGCAGGGGGTCGACACGAGCAGTACTTC | CASSRPPRAGGRHEQYF
NA | TRBJ2-7 | NA | TRBV7-9 | TGTGCCAGCAGCTCATTCAGAGGGGGATCCTACGAGCAGTACTTC | CASSSFRGGSYEQYF
NA | TRBJ2-7 | NA | TRBV7-9 | TGTGCCAGCAGCTTAGTTGCGGGAAACGAGCAGTACTTC | CASSLVAGNEQYF
NA | TRBJ2-7 | NA | TRBV13 | TGTGCCAGCAGCGACTCAAAGCAGTACTTC | CASSDSKQYF
NA | TRBJ1-5 | NA | TRBV6-5 | TGTGCCAGCAGTTACTCCAGCTATAGCAATCAGCCCCAGCATTTT | CASSYSSYSNQPQHF
NA | TRBJ1-1 | NA | TRBV5-1 | TGCGCCAGCAGCTTGTACGACGTGGGATCCACTGAAGCTTTCTTT | CASSLYDVGSTEAFF
many | TRBJ2-7 | NA | TRBV2 | TGTGCCAGCAGTGGAGACTACGAGCAGTACTTC | CASSGDYEQYF
many | TRBJ2-5 | NA | TRBV9 | TGTGCCAGCAGTTTAACTGACAACCAAGAGACCCAGTACTTC | CASSLTDNQETQYF
NA | TRBJ1-4 | NA | TRBV11-1 | TGTGCCAGCAGCTTATTTACAGGTGGTAATGAAAAACTGTTTTTT | CASSLFTGGNEKLFF
many | TRBJ2-2 | TRBD1 | TRBV5-4 | TGTGCCAGCAGCCCAGGGACAGGGGGAGACACCGGGGAGCTGTTTTTT | CASSPGTGGDTGELFF
few | TRBJ2-2 | TRBD2 | TRBV11-2 | TGTGCCAGCAGCTTTTCTTTGGGTAGCGGGAGGAACACCGGGGAGCTGTTTTTT | CASSFSLGSGRNTGELFF
NA | TRBJ1-3 | NA | TRBV30 | TGTGCCTGGAGAAAGTTCGGCTCGGGAAACACCATATATTTT | CAWRKFGSGNTIYF